This TCR beta chain was found in a study of shared clonotypes between healthy human individuals. Study-wide findings and caveats: Sampling included only blood; tissue repertoires likely differ. Lower generation probabilities were found for non-shared clonotypes than for those shared by all four donors.

As regards this clone: Its matching antigen is unknown.

An even split of each subset's genomic DNA across several immunoSEQ plates was performed. Authors' processing steps: As immunoSEQ supplied junction-only sequences (without quality scores), filtering differed. Sequencing used immunoSEQ multiplex PCR; TCRdb keeps in-frame clones, though not all of them. That table gives V, J and clone size, and the DNA gave D and trimming. The sample contains roughly 700,000 clones, less than 85% of which appear only once. In germline, CDR1 is MNHEY, CDR2 SVGAGI. V was cut by 10 bases and J by 4 bases, with 13 bases left in between. The CDR3 extends over 12 amino acids.

The chain employs TRBV6-5 and TRBJ1-1; D remains unclear. The receptor was derived from a woman in her thirties in good health. Source material: memory CD4+ T cells sorted from blood. Described subset: CD45RA-negative fraction. DNA of the CDR3: TGTGCCACCCGGCAGGACGCCACTGAAGCTTTCTTT. Translating it yields CATRQDATEAFF.